A single sample is the source of the 21 T cell receptor beta chains below, sequenced in a study of CD8+ T cells in alopecia areata. Extracted RNA was reverse transcribed into cDNA, the sequencing template. Assay: immunoSEQ multiplex PCR; the TCRdb copy retains only in-frame clones and omits some. Found here are 55,000 to 70,000 clones, around 49% of them singletons; the top ten hold approximately 18%. Material: CD8+ T cells sorted from blood, obtained at week 0. Every receptor here comes from a human donor with alopecia areata.

V and J are TRBV30 and TRBJ2-3, with 10 nucleotides matching TRBD2. The CDR3 sequence is 15 residues long. The trim removed 4 bases at V and 1 base at J, leaving 5 bases unmatched. Germline V gives CDR1 GTSNPN, CDR2 SVGIG (reference sequence). CDR3 bases: TGTGCCTGGAATAGCGGGGGGATAGGCACAGATACGCAGTATTTT. Protein product: CAWNSGGIGTDTQYF.

This clone was counted a few times. The chain couples TRBV6-6 to TRBJ1-5; tentative D call: TRBD1 (5 bases). CDR3 length: 14 amino acids. The germline CDR1 and CDR2 sequences are MNHNY and SVGAGI (reference sequence). The V and J ends lost 5 bases and 2 bases respectively, with 10 bases between them. CDR3: CASSEGRGNQPQHF. The CDR3, as DNA: TGTGCCAGCAGTGAGGGACGAGGCAATCAGCCCCAGCATTTT.

V and J are TRBV29-1 and TRBJ1-2; tentative D call: TRBD1 (6 bases). This CDR3 is built from 12 residues. V gave up 3 bases and J gave up 8 bases, with 13 bases separating them. Per the germline V gene, CDR1 is SQVTM and CDR2 is ANQGSEA. The CDR3 reads CSVEWGAEGYTF. For the CDR3, the DNA is TGCAGCGTTGAGTGGGGGGCGGAAGGCTACACCTTC.

J is TRBJ2-5 and V is TRBV7-2; D is perhaps TRBD2 (8 bases). V was pared by 4 bases and J by 2 bases, with 20 bases between. CDR1 is SGHTA, CDR2 FQGNSA, per germline. The CDR3 is made up of 17 amino acids. This CDR3 is CASSYTGDGRGQETQYF. Written as DNA, the CDR3 is TGTGCCAGCAGCTATACAGGGGACGGGAGGGGACAAGAGACCCAGTACTTC. The variable domain in full, completed from reference TRBV7-2 and TRBJ2-5, reads GAGVSQSPSNKVTEKGKDVELRCDPISGHTALYWYRQSLGQGLEFLIYFQGNSAPDKSGLPSDRFSAERTGGSVSTLTIQRTQQEDSAVYLCASSYTGDGRGQETQYFGPGTRLLVL.

The rearrangement joins TRBV29-1 to TRBJ1-1, with TRBD1 matching over 7 bases. V was clipped by 6 bases and J by 4 bases; unmatched bases: 5. Germline CDR1 reads SQVTM; CDR2 reads ANQGSEA. The CDR3 has 12 amino acids. DNA of the CDR3: TGCAGCGTAACAGGGGTTGGCACTGAAGCTTTCTTT. Translation: CSVTGVGTEAFF. Variable domain in full (rest from reference TRBV29-1 and TRBJ1-1): SAVISQKPSRDICQRGTSLTIQCQVDSQVTMMFWYRQQPGQSLTLIATANQGSEATYESGFVIDKFPISRPNLTFSTLTVSNMSPEDSSIYLCSVTGVGTEAFFGQGTRLTVV.

This clone was recorded at least ten times. V and J are TRBV25-1 and TRBJ1-4, with D perhaps matching TRBD1 (6 bases). The V gene's germline CDR1 is MGHDK and CDR2 SYGVNS. The CDR3 runs to 15 residues. The V and J ends lost 1 base and 7 bases respectively, with 13 bases between them. The CDR3 DNA sequence: TGTGCCAGCAGTGAATTGGGGGGGCAGGTTGAAAAACTGTTTTTT. Residues: CASSELGGQVEKLFF. Full variable domain (rest looked up from reference TRBV25-1 and TRBJ1-4): EADIYQTPRYLVIGTGKKITLECSQTMGHDKMYWYQQDPGMELHLIHYSYGVNSTEKGDLSSESTVSRIRTEHFPLTLESARPSHTSQYLCASSELGGQVEKLFFGSGTQLSVL.

This chain links TRBV4-1 with TRBJ2-7; the D gene is possibly TRBD1 (5 bases). Germline CDR1 and CDR2: MGHRA and YSYEKL. V was trimmed by 3 bases and J by 0 bases, leaving 9 bases between them. The CDR3 spans 14 residues. DNA for the CDR3: TGCGCCAGCAGCCACAGGGCCCTCTCCTACGAGCAGTACTTC. It is translated as CASSHRALSYEQYF.

The J gene is TRBJ1-5, the V gene TRBV9; D call uncertain. The CDR3 runs to 15 residues. The ends were cut back, 2 bases at V and 0 bases at J, with 9 bases in the middle. CDR1 is SGDLS and CDR2 is YYNGEE in the germline V gene. The CDR3 spells CASSVDGFSNQPQHF. Here the CDR3 DNA reads TGTGCCAGCAGCGTCGACGGATTTAGCAATCAGCCCCAGCATTTT.

The gene calls are TRBV30 and TRBJ1-1; no reliable D call. V was shortened by 3 bases and J by 6 bases, with 14 bases between the two germline ends. The CDR3 runs 13 residues. Germline V lookup: CDR1 GTSNPN, CDR2 SVGIG (reference sequence). CDR3 protein: CAWSRTWVAEAFF. The CDR3 DNA reads TGTGCCTGGAGCCGTACATGGGTGGCTGAAGCTTTCTTT. Using reference TRBV30 and TRBJ1-1 for the parts outside the CDR3, the full variable domain is SQTIHQWPATLVQPVGSPLSLECTVEGTSNPNLYWYRQAAGRGLQLLFYSVGIGQISSEVPQNLSASRPQDRQFILSSKKLLLSDSGFYLCAWSRTWVAEAFFGQGTRLTVV.

The chain links TRBV19 to TRBJ2-2, with 8 bases aligning to TRBD1. The junction had 6 bases not matched to a gene; V was cut back by 3 bases and J by 9 bases. Germline V gives CDR1 LNHDA, CDR2 SQIVND (reference sequence). The CDR3 has 14 amino acids. The CDR3 here is CASSMSGQVWELFF. In DNA form, the CDR3 reads TGTGCCAGTAGTATGTCGGGACAGGTCTGGGAGCTGTTTTTT.

The chain employs TRBV12-5 and TRBJ2-3; no reliable D call. V was pared by 4 bases and J by 6 bases, with 17 bases between. CDR3 length: 15 residues. Germline V gene data show CDR1 as LGHNT and CDR2 as FRNRAP. CDR3 sequence: CASGSGESSWDTQYF. The CDR3 DNA reads as TGTGCTAGTGGTTCGGGTGAAAGCTCGTGGGATACGCAGTATTTT.

This sequence joins TRBV6-6 and TRBJ1-1; D gene unclear. Germline V CDR1 and CDR2: MNHNY, SVGAGI (reference sequence). Trimming left V 0 bases short and J 4 bases short, with 12 bases between. The CDR3 runs 15 residues. The CDR3 DNA is TGTGCCAGCAGTTACTCGATTCCGGGGTCCACTGAAGCTTTCTTT. As protein: CASSYSIPGSTEAFF.

J is TRBJ2-5 and V is TRBV5-6; D uncertain. This CDR3 spans 13 amino acids. CDR1 and CDR2 (germline): SGHDT, YYEEEE. V was pared by 3 bases and J by 0 bases, with 6 bases between. The CDR3 is CASSYRNQETQYF. The CDR3 coding sequence is TGTGCCAGCAGCTACCGTAACCAAGAGACCCAGTACTTC. The complete variable domain, with remaining parts taken from reference TRBV5-6 and TRBJ2-5, reads DAGVTQSPTHLIKTRGQQVTLRCSPKSGHDTVSWYQQALGQGPQFIFQYYEEEERQRGNFPDRFSGHQFPNYSSELNVNALLLGDSALYLCASSYRNQETQYFGPGTRLLVL.

This clone occurred a few times. The rearrangement links TRBV29-1 to TRBJ2-7; no definite D call. This CDR3 contains 11 residues. The V gene lost 6 bases and the J gene lost 3 bases, with 9 bases spanning the gap. Germline lookup yields CDR1 SQVTM and CDR2 ANQGSEA. In nucleotides, the CDR3 is TGCAGCGTATCGGAGAGCTACGAGCAGTACTTC. Amino acids: CSVSESYEQYF.

The chain joins TRBV15 to TRBJ1-5, with TRBD1 as a possible D gene (5 bases). The CDR3 has 17 residues. The germline V gene encodes CDR1 LNHNV and CDR2 YYDKDF (reference sequence). Trimming pared 3 bases from V and 0 bases from J, leaving 15 bases between. CDR3 DNA: TGTGCCACCAGCAGTTTTCCCGGGGGGAATAGCAATCAGCCCCAGCATTTT. It yields the protein CATSSFPGGNSNQPQHF. Drawing the rest from reference TRBV15 and TRBJ1-5, the complete variable domain is DAMVIQNPRYQVTQFGKPVTLSCSQTLNHNVMYWYQQKSSQAPKLLFHYYDKDFNNEADTPDNFQSRRPNTSFCFLDIRSPGLGDTAMYLCATSSFPGGNSNQPQHFGDGTRLSIL.

This clone was seen more than once but under ten times. The rearrangement uses TRBV29-1 and TRBJ2-1; a weak D match, TRBD2 (5 bases). V lost 7 bases to trimming and J lost 0 bases, with 7 bases between them. The CDR3 has 12 residues. The germline CDR1 and CDR2 sequences are SQVTM and ANQGSEA. The CDR3 DNA is TGCAGCGCAAGCGGCTCCTACAATGAGCAGTTCTTC. Translated: CSASGSYNEQFF.

This chain links TRBV29-1 with TRBJ2-1; D unclear. The V and J ends lost 5 bases and 0 bases respectively, with 17 bases between them. This CDR3 spans 16 amino acids. The germline V gene encodes CDR1 SQVTM and CDR2 ANQGSEA. The CDR3 bases are TGCAGCGTTCAAGGCCTTTCCAAGCGCTCCTACAATGAGCAGTTCTTC. Translated, it gives CSVQGLSKRSYNEQFF.

The rearrangement joins TRBV15 to TRBJ2-5, with unresolved D. Germline-derived CDR1 and CDR2 are LNHNV and YYDKDF (reference sequence). V lost 6 bases, J lost 2 bases, and 10 bases lay in between. The CDR3 length is 13 residues. DNA of the CDR3: TGTGCCACCAGGGTTCTCGGGCAAGAGACCCAGTACTTC. Protein: CATRVLGQETQYF.

The V gene is TRBV5-4, the J gene TRBJ1-1; maybe TRBD1 (6 bases). The CDR3 loop spans 14 amino acids. The germline gives CDR1 SGHNT, CDR2 YYREEE (reference sequence). Trimming removed 7 bases at V and 5 bases at J, with 18 bases between. CDR3 protein: CASGLMGARTEAFF. The CDR3 DNA reads TGTGCCAGCGGCCTCATGGGGGCGCGTACTGAAGCTTTCTTT. Combining the CDR3 with reference TRBV5-4 and TRBJ1-1 gives the whole variable domain ETGVTQSPTHLIKTRGQQVTLRCSSQSGHNTVSWYQQALGQGPQFIFQYYREEENGRGNFPPRFSGLQFPNYSSELNVNALELDDSALYLCASGLMGARTEAFFGQGTRLTVV.

This clone came up many times. The chain combines TRBV27 with TRBJ2-7, with D possibly being TRBD1 (6 bases). Trimming left V 0 bases short and J 0 bases short, with 12 bases between. Germline values: CDR1 MNHEY, CDR2 SMNVEV (reference sequence). This CDR3 has 16 residues. The CDR3 spells CASSLSVGASSYEQYF. The CDR3 nucleotides read TGTGCCAGCAGTTTATCGGTGGGGGCTAGCTCCTACGAGCAGTACTTC.

This chain uses TRBV30 with TRBJ1-2; D is unclear. The V and J ends lost 6 bases and 7 bases respectively, with 9 bases between them. This CDR3 comprises 10 residues. CDR1 and CDR2 (germline): GTSNPN, SVGIG (reference sequence). In DNA, the CDR3 is TGTGCCTGCGCGGGGTTTGGCTACACCTTC. It codes for CACAGFGYTF.